This passage covers 23 T cell receptor beta chains from one sample sequenced in a study of T cell responses to AZD1222 COVID-19 vaccine. TCRdb keeps only in-frame clones here, not all; method: immunoSEQ multiplex PCR. Here the sample spans more than 85,000 clones, approximately 88% being singletons. Sequencing was performed on peripheral blood, taken on day 0 of AZD1222 vaccination. The receptors stem from an adult in good health.

V usage is TRBV4-2 and J usage is TRBJ2-7; D is unclear. There are 15 residues in the CDR3. Germline loops: CDR1 LGHNA, CDR2 YNFKEQ. Trimming removed 0 bases at V and 2 bases at J, with 11 bases between. The CDR3, as DNA: TGTGCCAGCAGCCAAGATGGTGCCAGGACCTACGAGCAGTACTTC. Translating it yields CASSQDGARTYEQYF.

The gene calls are TRBV9 and TRBJ2-3; TRBD2 aligns across 10 bases. Germline CDR1 SGDLS, CDR2 YYNGEE. V shed 3 bases, J shed 0 bases, and the junction held 4 bases outside the gene matches. This CDR3 comprises 16 residues. The CDR3 loop is CASSAGTSASTDTQYF. CDR3 DNA sequence: TGTGCCAGCAGCGCCGGGACTAGCGCTAGCACAGATACGCAGTATTTT.

The CDR3 coding sequence is TGTGCCAGCAGATTGACGGACAGGGAGTACGAGCAGTACTTC. Amino acids: CASRLTDREYEQYF. The V and J genes are TRBV28 and TRBJ2-7, with 8 bases that match TRBD1. The trim removed 6 bases at V and 4 bases at J, leaving 8 bases unmatched. Germline lookup yields CDR1 MDHEN and CDR2 SYDVKM. The CDR3 has 14 amino acids.

This chain joins TRBV19 and TRBJ1-6; 8 nucleotides align to TRBD1. The CDR3 is made up of 14 amino acids. Germline assignment: CDR1 LNHDA and CDR2 SQIVND (reference sequence). The V and J ends lost 7 bases and 7 bases, in that order; junction bases with no gene match: 6. CDR3 amino acids: CASTPGQANSPLHF. The CDR3 coding sequence is TGTGCCAGTACCCCGGGACAGGCGAATTCACCCCTCCACTTT.

This clone was picked up one time. The gene calls are TRBV6-5 and TRBJ1-2; no firm D call. CDR1 and CDR2 (germline): MNHEY, SVGAGI. The CDR3 spans 14 residues. The V end was cut by 9 bases, the J end by 4 bases, with 18 bases between. CDR3 sequence (DNA): TGTGCCAGTAGACGGTCGCAGATCACCTATGGCTACACCTTC. This translates into CASRRSQITYGYTF.

The V and J genes are TRBV19 and TRBJ2-1; TRBD2 matches at 9 bases. The trim removed 5 bases at V and 8 bases at J, leaving 4 bases unmatched. This CDR3 has 13 amino acids. CDR1 LNHDA and CDR2 SQIVND come from the germline V gene (reference sequence). The CDR3 nucleotides are TGTGCCAGTAGTCTAGCGGGACTCCATGAGCAGTTCTTC. Protein product: CASSLAGLHEQFF. The full variable domain, completed using reference TRBV19 and TRBJ2-1, is DGGITQSPKYLFRKEGQNVTLSCEQNLNHDAMYWYRQDPGQGLRLIYYSQIVNDFQKGDIAEGYSVSREKKESFPLTVTSAQKNPTAFYLCASSLAGLHEQFFGPGTRLTVL.

The chain employs TRBV5-1 and TRBJ2-6, with D possibly called TRBD1 or TRBD2 (6 bases each). The germline V gene has CDR1 SGHRS and CDR2 YFSETQ. The CDR3 covers 17 residues. Between the trimmed V and J ends, which lost 5 bases and 0 bases, there was a span of 15 bases. This CDR3 is CASRYSGQSSGANVLTF. Here the CDR3 DNA reads TGCGCCAGCAGGTATAGCGGACAGAGCTCTGGGGCCAACGTCCTGACTTTC.

The CDR3, as DNA: TGTGCCAGCAGCCGGGGACTAGCGGACACCGGGGAGCTGTTTTTT. It encodes CASSRGLADTGELFF. The V and J genes are TRBV3-1 (or the pseudogene TRBV3-2) and TRBJ2-2, with TRBD2 matching 11 bases. Germline V lookup: CDR1 LGHDT, CDR2 YNNKEL (reference sequence). This CDR3 comprises 15 residues. With 4 bases clipped from V and 3 bases from J, the junction kept 1 base outside the gene matches.

The chain employs TRBV5-1 and TRBJ2-6, with D unresolved. V was trimmed by 0 bases and J by 0 bases, leaving 4 bases between them. The CDR3 is made up of 15 amino acids. The germline V gene has CDR1 SGHRS and CDR2 YFSETQ. The CDR3 region is CASSLDSSGANVLTF. Written as DNA, the CDR3 is TGCGCCAGCAGCTTGGACAGCTCTGGGGCCAACGTCCTGACTTTC.

The J gene is TRBJ1-2, the V gene TRBV5-1; D possibly corresponds to TRBD1 (6 bases). Germline V CDR1 and CDR2: SGHRS, YFSETQ. There are 15 residues in the CDR3. V lost 3 bases and J lost 10, with 22 bases in between. CDR3 nucleotide sequence: TGCGCCAGCAGCTGGGGGCCGGGGGGGACTCTTGACTACACCTTC. Its protein is CASSWGPGGTLDYTF. The variable domain in full, with the rest retrieved from reference TRBV5-1 and TRBJ1-2, is KAGVTQTPRYLIKTRGQQVTLSCSPISGHRSVSWYQQTPGQGLQFLFEYFSETQRNKGNFPGRFSGRQFSNSRSEMNVSTLELGDSALYLCASSWGPGGTLDYTFGSGTRLTVV.

The V gene is TRBV7-9, the J gene TRBJ2-6; TRBD1 matches at 8 bases. The CDR3 runs 16 residues. V trimming: 6 bases; J trimming: 4 bases; junction bases outside the gene matches: 8. Germline CDR1 reads SEHNR; CDR2 reads FQNEAQ (reference sequence). CDR3 bases: TGTGCCAGCAGTCCGACAGGGGATCCCGGGGCCAACGTCCTGACTTTC. Amino acids: CASSPTGDPGANVLTF. Complete variable domain (other parts from reference TRBV7-9 and TRBJ2-6): DTGVSQNPRHKITKRGQNVTFRCDPISEHNRLYWYRQTLGQGPEFLTYFQNEAQLEKSRLLSDRFSAERPKGSFSTLEIQRTEQGDSAMYLCASSPTGDPGANVLTFGAGSRLTVL.

The chain has TRBV3-1 (or the pseudogene TRBV3-2) and TRBJ1-1; D remains unclear. The germline V and J ends were trimmed by 2 bases and 1 base, with 5 bases remaining between them. The germline gives CDR1 LGHDT, CDR2 YNNKEL (reference sequence). This CDR3 has 13 residues. The CDR3 DNA sequence: TGTGCCAGCAGCCAAAGTACGAACACTGAAGCTTTCTTT. Its protein product is CASSQSTNTEAFF.

The chain combines TRBV7-9 with TRBJ2-7; D call uncertain. The germline V and J ends were trimmed by 6 bases and 6 bases, with 21 bases remaining between them. The length of the CDR3 is 15 residues. The germline gives CDR1 SEHNR, CDR2 FQNEAQ (reference sequence). The CDR3 loop reads CASSFDALDRSEQYF. DNA of the CDR3: TGTGCCAGCAGTTTTGACGCCCTAGATAGATCCGAGCAGTACTTC.

The rearrangement joins TRBV12-3 or TRBV12-4 to TRBJ1-5; D remains unclear. Trimming cost V 6 bases and J 6 bases, with 12 bases left between them. CDR3 length equals 13 residues. As DNA, the CDR3 is TGTGCCAGCAGCCAGCCGGGGAGTCAGCCCCAGCATTTT. Protein product: CASSQPGSQPQHF.

The rearrangement uses TRBV4-2 and TRBJ2-7, with TRBD2 identical over 13 bases. The J segment lost 1 base and the V segment lost 0 bases, leaving 12 bases of the junction unmatched. Germline V gives CDR1 LGHNA, CDR2 YNFKEQ. The CDR3 totals 20 residues. Written as DNA, the CDR3 is TGTGCCAGCAGCCAAGATCTGGGGGCCCCGGGACTAGCGGGGTCCTACGAGCAGTACTTC. As protein: CASSQDLGAPGLAGSYEQYF.

The CDR3 here is CASSYRGNTEAFF. CDR3 nucleotides: TGTGCCAGCAGTTATAGAGGGAACACTGAAGCTTTCTTT. The gene calls are TRBV6-2 or TRBV6-3 and TRBJ1-1, with D uncertain. Deletions cut 3 bases from V and 1 base from J, with 6 bases between. The CDR3 sequence is 13 residues long. CDR1 is MNHEY, CDR2 SVGEGT, per germline.

J is TRBJ1-1 and V is TRBV10-1; D might be TRBD1 (6 bases). V lost 5 bases and J 10 bases, leaving 11 bases between the germline ends. CDR1 and CDR2 (germline): WNHNN, SYGVQD (reference sequence). This CDR3 region has 11 residues. In DNA, the CDR3 is TGCGCCAGCAGTACAGGGAAGGGAGCTTTCTTT. It is translated as CASSTGKGAFF.

The chain employs TRBV6-5 and TRBJ2-2, with 8 bases identical to TRBD1. The CDR3 has 15 residues. Germline V gives CDR1 MNHEY, CDR2 SVGAGI. Trimming removed 4 bases from V and 2 bases from J; junction bases left unmatched: 3. CDR3 amino acids: CASSLDRGNTGELFF. CDR3 DNA: TGTGCCAGCAGTTTAGACAGGGGAAACACCGGGGAGCTGTTTTTT.

The rearrangement joins TRBV4-1 to TRBJ1-1; D perhaps matches TRBD1 (6 bases). Germline assignment: CDR1 MGHRA and CDR2 YSYEKL. The CDR3 has 15 residues. V lost 0 bases to trimming and J lost 3 bases, with 11 bases between them. The CDR3 DNA is TGCGCCAGCAGCCAAGAAAGGGGGGTGTACACTGAAGCTTTCTTT. It specifies CASSQERGVYTEAFF.

This chain uses TRBV11-3 with TRBJ2-7, with 12 nucleotides matching TRBD2. Germline-derived CDR1 and CDR2 are SGHNT and YENEEA. There are 17 residues in the CDR3. V dropped 5 bases and J dropped 0; count of bases not matched to a gene: 8. As DNA, the CDR3 is TGTGCCAGCAGCCCAGGGACTAGCGGGCCGAGCTCCTACGAGCAGTACTTC. This encodes CASSPGTSGPSSYEQYF. Variable domain in full (rest from reference TRBV11-3 and TRBJ2-7): EAGVVQSPRYKIIEKKQPVAFWCNPISGHNTLYWYLQNLGQGPELLIRYENEEAVDDSQLPKDRFSAERLKGVDSTLKIQPAELGDSAVYLCASSPGTSGPSSYEQYFGPGTRLTVT.

The chain uses TRBV19 and TRBJ2-2, with TRBD1 matching 8 bases. This CDR3 comprises 16 residues. With V trimmed by 8 bases and J by 5 bases, 13 bases remained unmatched. The germline V gene has CDR1 LNHDA and CDR2 SQIVND (reference sequence). The CDR3 protein is CASLLRSRGRTGELFF. CDR3 coding DNA: TGTGCCAGTTTGTTGAGGAGCAGGGGGCGAACCGGGGAGCTGTTTTTT.

The V call is TRBV6-5, the J call TRBJ2-1, with a possible D match to TRBD1 (5 bases). CDR1 is MNHEY and CDR2 is SVGAGI in the germline V gene. The CDR3 has 12 residues. V was clipped by 2 bases and J by 6 bases, with 5 bases between them. As DNA, the CDR3 is TGTGCCAGCAGTTACGACAGCAATGAGCAGTTCTTC. The encoded protein is CASSYDSNEQFF.

The V call is TRBV2, the J call TRBJ1-1; 9 bases agree with TRBD1. The CDR3 sequence is 14 residues long. The J segment lost 4 bases and the V segment lost 5 bases, leaving 5 bases of the junction unmatched. The germline CDR1 and CDR2 sequences are SNHLY and FYNNEI. CDR3 DNA sequence: TGTGCCAGCAGTAGGGACAGGGTGAGCACTGAAGCTTTCTTT. Protein sequence: CASSRDRVSTEAFF.